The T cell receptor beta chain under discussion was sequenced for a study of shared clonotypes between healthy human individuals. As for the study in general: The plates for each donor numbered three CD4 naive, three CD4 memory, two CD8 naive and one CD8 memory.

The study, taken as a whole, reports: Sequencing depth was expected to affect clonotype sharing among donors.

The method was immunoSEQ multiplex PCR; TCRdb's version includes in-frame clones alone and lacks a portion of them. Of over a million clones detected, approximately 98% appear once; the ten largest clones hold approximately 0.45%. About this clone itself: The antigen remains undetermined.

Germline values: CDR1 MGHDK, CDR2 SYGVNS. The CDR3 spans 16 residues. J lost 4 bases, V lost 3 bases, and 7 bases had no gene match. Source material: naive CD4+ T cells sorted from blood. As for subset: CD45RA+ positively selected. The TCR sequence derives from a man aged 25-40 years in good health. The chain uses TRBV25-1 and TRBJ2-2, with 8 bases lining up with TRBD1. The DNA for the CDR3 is TGTGCCAGCAGTGATATACAGGGGGATTCCACCGGGGAGCTGTTTTTT. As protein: CASSDIQGDSTGELFF.